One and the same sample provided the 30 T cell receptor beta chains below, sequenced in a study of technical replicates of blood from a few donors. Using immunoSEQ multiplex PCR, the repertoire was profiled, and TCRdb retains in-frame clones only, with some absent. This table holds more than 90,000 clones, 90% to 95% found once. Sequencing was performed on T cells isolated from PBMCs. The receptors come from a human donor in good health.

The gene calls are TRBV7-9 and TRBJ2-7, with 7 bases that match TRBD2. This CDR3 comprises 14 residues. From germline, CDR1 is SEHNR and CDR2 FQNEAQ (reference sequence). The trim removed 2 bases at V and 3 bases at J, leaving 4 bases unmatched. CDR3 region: CASSLSPSGYEQYF. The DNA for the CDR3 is TGTGCCAGCAGCTTAAGTCCTAGCGGCTACGAGCAGTACTTC. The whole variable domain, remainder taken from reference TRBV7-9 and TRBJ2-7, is DTGVSQNPRHKITKRGQNVTFRCDPISEHNRLYWYRQTLGQGPEFLTYFQNEAQLEKSRLLSDRFSAERPKGSFSTLEIQRTEQGDSAMYLCASSLSPSGYEQYFGPGTRLTVT.

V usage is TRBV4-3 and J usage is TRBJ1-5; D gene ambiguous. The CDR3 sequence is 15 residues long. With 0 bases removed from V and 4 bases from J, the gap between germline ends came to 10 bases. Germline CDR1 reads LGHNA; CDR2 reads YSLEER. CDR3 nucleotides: TGCGCCAGCAGCCAAGACCGAACACCTAATCAGCCCCAGCATTTT. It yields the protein CASSQDRTPNQPQHF.

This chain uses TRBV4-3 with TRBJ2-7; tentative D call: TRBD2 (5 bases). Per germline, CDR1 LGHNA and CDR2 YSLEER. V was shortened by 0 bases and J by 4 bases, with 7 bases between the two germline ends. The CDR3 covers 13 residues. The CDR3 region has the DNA TGCGCCAGCAGCCAAGATACTAGGTACGAGCAGTACTTC. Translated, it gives CASSQDTRYEQYF.

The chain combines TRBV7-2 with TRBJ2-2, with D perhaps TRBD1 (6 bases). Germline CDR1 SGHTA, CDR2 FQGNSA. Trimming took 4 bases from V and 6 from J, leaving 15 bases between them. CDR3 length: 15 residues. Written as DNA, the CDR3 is TGTGCCAGCAGCTCCATCACAGGGAAAGCCGGGGAGCTGTTTTTT. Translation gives CASSSITGKAGELFF.

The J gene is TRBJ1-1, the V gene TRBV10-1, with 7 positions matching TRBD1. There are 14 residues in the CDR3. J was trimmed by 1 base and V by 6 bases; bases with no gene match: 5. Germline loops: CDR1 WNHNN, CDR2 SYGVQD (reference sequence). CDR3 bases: TGCGCCAGCAGGACAGGGTCGCCGAACACTGAAGCTTTCTTT. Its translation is CASRTGSPNTEAFF.

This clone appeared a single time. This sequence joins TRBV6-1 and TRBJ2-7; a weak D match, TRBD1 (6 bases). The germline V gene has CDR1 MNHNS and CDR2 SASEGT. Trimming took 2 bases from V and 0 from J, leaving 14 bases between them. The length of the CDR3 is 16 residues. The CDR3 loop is CASSELHTGFSYEQYF. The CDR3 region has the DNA TGTGCCAGCAGTGAACTTCATACAGGGTTCTCCTACGAGCAGTACTTC.

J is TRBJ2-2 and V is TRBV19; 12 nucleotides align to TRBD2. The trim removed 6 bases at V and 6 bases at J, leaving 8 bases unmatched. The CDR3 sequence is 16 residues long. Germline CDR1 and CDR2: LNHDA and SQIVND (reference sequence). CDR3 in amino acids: CASSRTSGRRAGELFF. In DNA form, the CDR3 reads TGTGCCAGTAGCCGAACTAGCGGGAGGAGGGCCGGGGAGCTGTTTTTT.

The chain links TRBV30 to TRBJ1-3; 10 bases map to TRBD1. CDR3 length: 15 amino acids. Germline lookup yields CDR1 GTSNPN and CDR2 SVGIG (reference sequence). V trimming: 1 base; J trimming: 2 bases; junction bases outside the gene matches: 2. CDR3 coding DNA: TGTGCCTGGAGTGCGGACAGGGGGGCTGGAAACACCATATATTTT. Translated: CAWSADRGAGNTIYF.

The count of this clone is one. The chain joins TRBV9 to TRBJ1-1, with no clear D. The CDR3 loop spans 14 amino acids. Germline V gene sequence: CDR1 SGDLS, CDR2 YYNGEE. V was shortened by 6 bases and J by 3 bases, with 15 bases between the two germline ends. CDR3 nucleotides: TGTGCCAGCACCCAGACCACACGGGACACTGAAGCTTTCTTT. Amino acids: CASTQTTRDTEAFF.

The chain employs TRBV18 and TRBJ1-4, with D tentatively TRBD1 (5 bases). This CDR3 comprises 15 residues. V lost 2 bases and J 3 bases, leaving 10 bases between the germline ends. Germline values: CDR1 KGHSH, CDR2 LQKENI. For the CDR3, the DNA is TGTGCCAGCTCACCAACAGGAACGGCTAATGAAAAACTGTTTTTT. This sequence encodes CASSPTGTANEKLFF. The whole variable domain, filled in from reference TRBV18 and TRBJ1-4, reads NAGVMQNPRHLVRRRGQEARLRCSPMKGHSHVYWYRQLPEEGLKFMVYLQKENIIDESGMPKERFSAEFPKEGPSILRIQQVVRGDSAAYFCASSPTGTANEKLFFGSGTQLSVL.

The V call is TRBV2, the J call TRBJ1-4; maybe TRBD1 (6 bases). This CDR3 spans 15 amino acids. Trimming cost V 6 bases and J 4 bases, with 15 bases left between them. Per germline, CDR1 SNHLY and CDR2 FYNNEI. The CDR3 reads CASSPQGTNNEKLFF. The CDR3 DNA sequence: TGTGCCAGCAGCCCACAGGGAACCAATAATGAAAAACTGTTTTTT.

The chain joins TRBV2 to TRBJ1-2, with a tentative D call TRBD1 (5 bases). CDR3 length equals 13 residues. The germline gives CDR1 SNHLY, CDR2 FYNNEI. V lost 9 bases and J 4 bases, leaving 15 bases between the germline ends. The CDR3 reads CASGRGTRYGYTF. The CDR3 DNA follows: TGTGCCAGTGGGAGAGGGACTCGCTATGGCTACACCTTC. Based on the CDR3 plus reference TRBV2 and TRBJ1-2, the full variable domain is EPEVTQTPSHQVTQMGQEVILRCVPISNHLYFYWYRQILGQKVEFLVSFYNNEISEKSEIFDDQFSVERPDGSNFTLKIRSTKLEDSAMYFCASGRGTRYGYTFGSGTRLTVV.

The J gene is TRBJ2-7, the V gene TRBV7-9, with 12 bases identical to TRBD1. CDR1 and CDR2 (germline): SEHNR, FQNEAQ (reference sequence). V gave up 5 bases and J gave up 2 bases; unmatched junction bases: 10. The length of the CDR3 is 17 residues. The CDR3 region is CASSPRGDRGPPYEQYF. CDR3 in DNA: TGTGCCAGCAGCCCTCGGGGGGACAGGGGGCCCCCCTACGAGCAGTACTTC.

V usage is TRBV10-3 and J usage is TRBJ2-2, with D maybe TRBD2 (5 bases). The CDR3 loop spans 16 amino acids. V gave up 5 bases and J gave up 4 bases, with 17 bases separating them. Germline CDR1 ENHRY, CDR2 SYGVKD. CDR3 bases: TGTGCCATCAGTCCTGAGGTGGGAGCCCTCACCGGGGAGCTGTTTTTT. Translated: CAISPEVGALTGELFF.

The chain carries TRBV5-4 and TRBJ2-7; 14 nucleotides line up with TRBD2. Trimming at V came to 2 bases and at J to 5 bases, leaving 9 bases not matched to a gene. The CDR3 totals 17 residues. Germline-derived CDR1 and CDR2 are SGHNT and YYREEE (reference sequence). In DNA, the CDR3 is TGTGCCAGCAGCTTACCGGGACTAGCGGGAGACGAAGACGAGCAGTACTTC. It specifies CASSLPGLAGDEDEQYF.

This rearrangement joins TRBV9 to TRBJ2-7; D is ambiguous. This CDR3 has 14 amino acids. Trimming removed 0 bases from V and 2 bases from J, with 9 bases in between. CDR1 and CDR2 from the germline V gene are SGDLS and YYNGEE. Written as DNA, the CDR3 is TGTGCCAGCAGCGTAGCTCTGGCGGCCTACGAGCAGTACTTC. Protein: CASSVALAAYEQYF. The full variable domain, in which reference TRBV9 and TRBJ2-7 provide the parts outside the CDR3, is DSGVTQTPKHLITATGQRVTLRCSPRSGDLSVYWYQQSLDQGLQFLIQYYNGEERAKGNILERFSAQQFPDLHSELNLSSLELGDSALYFCASSVALAAYEQYFGPGTRLTVT.

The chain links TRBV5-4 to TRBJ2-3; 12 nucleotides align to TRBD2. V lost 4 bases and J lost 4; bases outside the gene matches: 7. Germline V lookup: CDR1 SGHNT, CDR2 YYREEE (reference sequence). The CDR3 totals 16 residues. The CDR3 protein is CASSQTSGRRADTQYF. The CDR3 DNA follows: TGTGCCAGCAGCCAAACTAGCGGGAGGAGGGCAGATACGCAGTATTTT.

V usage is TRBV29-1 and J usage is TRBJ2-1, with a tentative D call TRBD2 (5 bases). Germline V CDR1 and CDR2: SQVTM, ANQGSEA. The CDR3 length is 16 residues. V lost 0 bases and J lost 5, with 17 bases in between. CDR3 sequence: CSVEDPGRRPNNEQFF. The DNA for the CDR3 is TGCAGCGTTGAAGATCCGGGTAGGAGGCCAAACAATGAGCAGTTCTTC.

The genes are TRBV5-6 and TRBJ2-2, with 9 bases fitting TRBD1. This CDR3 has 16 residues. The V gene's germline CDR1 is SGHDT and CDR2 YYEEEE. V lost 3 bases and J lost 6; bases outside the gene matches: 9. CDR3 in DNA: TGTGCCAGCAGCTCGTTGGGACAGGGTAGGTCCGGGGAGCTGTTTTTT. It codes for CASSSLGQGRSGELFF.

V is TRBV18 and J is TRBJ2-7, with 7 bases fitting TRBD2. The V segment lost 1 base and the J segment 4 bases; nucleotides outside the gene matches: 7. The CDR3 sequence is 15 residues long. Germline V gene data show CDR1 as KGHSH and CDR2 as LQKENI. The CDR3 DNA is TGTGCCAGCTCACCACTTACTAGCGAATCTTACGAGCAGTACTTC. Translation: CASSPLTSESYEQYF.

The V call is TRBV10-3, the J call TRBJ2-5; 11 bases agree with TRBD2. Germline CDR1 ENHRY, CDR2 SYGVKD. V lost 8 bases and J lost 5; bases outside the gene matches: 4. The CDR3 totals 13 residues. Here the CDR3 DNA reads TGTGCCATCCGTAGCGGGAGGGACGAGACCCAGTACTTC. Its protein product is CAIRSGRDETQYF.

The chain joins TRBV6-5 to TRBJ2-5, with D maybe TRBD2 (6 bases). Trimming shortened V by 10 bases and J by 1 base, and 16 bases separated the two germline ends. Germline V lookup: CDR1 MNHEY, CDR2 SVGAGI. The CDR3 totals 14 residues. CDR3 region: CATIGRERQETQYF. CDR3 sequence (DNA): TGTGCCACGATTGGCCGGGAGCGCCAAGAGACCCAGTACTTC.

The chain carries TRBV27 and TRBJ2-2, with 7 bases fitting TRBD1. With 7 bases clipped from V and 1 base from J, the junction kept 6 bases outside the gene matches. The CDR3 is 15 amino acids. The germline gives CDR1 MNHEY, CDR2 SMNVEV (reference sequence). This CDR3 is CASKRQGVNTGELFF. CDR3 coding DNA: TGTGCCAGCAAGCGGCAGGGGGTGAACACCGGGGAGCTGTTTTTT.

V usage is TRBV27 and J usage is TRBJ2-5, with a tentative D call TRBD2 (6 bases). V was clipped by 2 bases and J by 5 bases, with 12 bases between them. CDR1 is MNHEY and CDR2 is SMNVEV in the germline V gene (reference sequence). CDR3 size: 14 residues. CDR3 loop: CASSLGAGRETQYF. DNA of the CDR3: TGTGCCAGCAGTTTAGGGGCGGGAAGGGAGACCCAGTACTTC.

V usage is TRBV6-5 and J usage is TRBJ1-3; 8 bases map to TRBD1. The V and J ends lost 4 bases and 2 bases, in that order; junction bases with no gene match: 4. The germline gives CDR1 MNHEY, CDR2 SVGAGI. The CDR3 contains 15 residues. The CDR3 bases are TGTGCCAGCAGTTCCCTGACAGGGGCTGGAAACACCATATATTTT. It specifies CASSSLTGAGNTIYF.

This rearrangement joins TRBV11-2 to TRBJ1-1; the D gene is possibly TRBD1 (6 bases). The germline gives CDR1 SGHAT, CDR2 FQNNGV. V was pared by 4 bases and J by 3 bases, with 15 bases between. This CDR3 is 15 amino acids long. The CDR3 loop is CASSSATGTHTEAFF. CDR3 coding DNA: TGTGCCAGCAGCTCCGCTACAGGGACACACACTGAAGCTTTCTTT. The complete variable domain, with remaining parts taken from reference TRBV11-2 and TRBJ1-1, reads EAGVAQSPRYKIIEKRQSVAFWCNPISGHATLYWYQQILGQGPKLLIQFQNNGVVDDSQLPKDRFSAERLKGVDSTLKIQPAKLEDSAVYLCASSSATGTHTEAFFGQGTRLTVV.

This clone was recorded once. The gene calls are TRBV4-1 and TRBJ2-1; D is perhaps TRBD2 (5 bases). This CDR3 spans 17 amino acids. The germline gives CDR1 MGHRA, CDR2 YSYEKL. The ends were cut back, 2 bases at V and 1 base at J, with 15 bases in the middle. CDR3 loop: CASSQRGLARSYNEQFF. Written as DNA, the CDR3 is TGCGCCAGCAGCCAACGTGGCCTAGCTAGGTCCTACAATGAGCAGTTCTTC.

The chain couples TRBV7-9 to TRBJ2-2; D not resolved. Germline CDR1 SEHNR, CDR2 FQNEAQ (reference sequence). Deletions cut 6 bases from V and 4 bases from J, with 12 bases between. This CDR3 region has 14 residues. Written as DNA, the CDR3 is TGTGCCAGCAGTCAAAAATATAGCACCGGGGAGCTGTTTTTT. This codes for CASSQKYSTGELFF.

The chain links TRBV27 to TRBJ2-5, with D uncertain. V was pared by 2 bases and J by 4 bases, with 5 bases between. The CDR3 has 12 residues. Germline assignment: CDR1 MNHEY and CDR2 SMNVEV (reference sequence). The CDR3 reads CASSLLGETQYF. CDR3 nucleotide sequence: TGTGCCAGCAGTTTACTCGGAGAGACCCAGTACTTC.

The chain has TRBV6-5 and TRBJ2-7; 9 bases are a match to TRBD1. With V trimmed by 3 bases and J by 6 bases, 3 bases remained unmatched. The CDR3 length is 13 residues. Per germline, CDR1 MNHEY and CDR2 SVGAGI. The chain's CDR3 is CASSYRTGVEQYF. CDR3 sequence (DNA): TGTGCCAGCAGTTATAGGACAGGGGTCGAGCAGTACTTC.